The rows below give T cell receptor beta chains drawn from one sample of a study of blood T cell repertoires in COVID-19. Only in-frame clones appear in the TCRdb table, and some are missing; sequencing was by immunoSEQ multiplex PCR. The sample contains approximately 150,000 clones, around 83% of which appear only once. The specimen was peripheral blood. The receptors stem from a man in his forties or fifties with acute or convalescent COVID-19. CDR3s include the opening cysteine and the closing phenylalanine or tryptophan. A D gene is named only where the DNA matches it firmly. Only part of the rows carry a size: once, few, many, or a class if the clone is expanded.

D	V	size	J	DNA	CDR3
TRBD1	TRBV28	once	TRBJ1-2	TGTGCCAGCGGACTAACCGGGACAGGGGGTGGCTACACCTTC	CASGLTGTGGGYTF
NA	TRBV30	NA	TRBJ1-5	TGTGCCTGGAGTAACGGGGAATCCCAGCATTTT	CAWSNGESQHF
TRBD2	TRBV3-1/TRBV3-2	NA	TRBJ2-1	TGTGCCAGCAGCCGCCTAGCGGGGGGGCTCCATGAGCAGTTCTTC	CASSRLAGGLHEQFF
NA	TRBV5-1	NA	TRBJ1-4	TGCGCCAGCAGCTTCGGGTATGGAACTAATGAAAAACTGTTTTTT	CASSFGYGTNEKLFF
NA	TRBV6-5	NA	TRBJ1-5	TGTGCCACCCAGGGATCGAGCAATCAGCCCCAGCATTTT	CATQGSSNQPQHF
NA	TRBV9	NA	TRBJ1-1	TGTGCCAGCAACCAGGGCATGAACACTGAAGCTTTCTTT	CASNQGMNTEAFF
TRBD2	TRBV9	NA	TRBJ2-1	TGTGCCAGCAGCGTAGATGTCGGGGAGGGTGAGCAGTTCTTC	CASSVDVGEGEQFF
NA	TRBV5-4	once	TRBJ1-2	TGTGCCAGCAGCCTCTTCGGACGGGGGAGGACTAACTATGGCTACACCTTC	CASSLFGRGRTNYGYTF
TRBD1	TRBV27	NA	TRBJ1-1	TGTGCCAGCAGTTACAGGGGGACTGAAGCTTTCTTT	CASSYRGTEAFF
NA	TRBV10-3	NA	TRBJ2-7	TGTGCCATCAGTGAGTCGACCGGGATCGCGCAGTACTTC	CAISESTGIAQYF
NA	TRBV11-2	NA	TRBJ1-3	TGTGCCAGCAGCTTCCGGACACTCGGAAACACCATATATTTT	CASSFRTLGNTIYF
NA	TRBV19	NA	TRBJ2-7	TGTGCCAGTAGCGGGGGATTTGGGGAGCAGTACTTC	CASSGGFGEQYF
TRBD2	TRBV19	NA	TRBJ2-5	TGTGCCAGTAGTATGGGACTAGCGGGGGGGCAAGAGACCCAGTACTTC	CASSMGLAGGQETQYF
NA	TRBV7-9	once	TRBJ1-4	TGTGCCAGCAGCTTAGGCACGCAGGGTGAAAAACTGTTTTTT	CASSLGTQGEKLFF
TRBD1	TRBV7-9	NA	TRBJ2-7	TGTGCCAGCAGCCCGGGACAGGTCCTCACCTACGAGCAGTACTTC	CASSPGQVLTYEQYF
NA	TRBV11-2	NA	TRBJ2-1	TGTGCCAGCAGCTTAATTCCCGCGGGGTTCTCCTACAATGAGCAGTTCTTC	CASSLIPAGFSYNEQFF
TRBD2	TRBV19	NA	TRBJ2-1	TGTGCCAGTAGTACTATAGCGGGGGGCTCCTACAATGAGCAGTTCTTC	CASSTIAGGSYNEQFF
NA	TRBV6-5	NA	TRBJ2-7	TGTGCCAGCACCCGGGGAGGGGGGGCCCACGAGCAGTACTTC	CASTRGGGAHEQYF
NA	TRBV11-2	NA	TRBJ1-6	TGTGCCAGCAGCGCAGCCGGACAGTATAATTCACCCCTCCACTTT	CASSAAGQYNSPLHF
TRBD2	TRBV9	NA	TRBJ2-3	TGTGCCAGCAGCGCGACTGGGTATCGACTAGCGGGGGGCACAGATACGCAGTATTTT	CASSATGYRLAGGTDTQYF
NA	TRBV2	NA	TRBJ1-5	TGTGCCAGCACAGAGAACAGGGCGAGCCAGCCCCAGCATTTT	CASTENRASQPQHF
TRBD1	TRBV6-2/TRBV6-3	NA	TRBJ1-5	TGTGCCAGCAGTACACGGGGACAGCTTAGCAATCAGCCCCAGCATTTT	CASSTRGQLSNQPQHF
TRBD1	TRBV9	once	TRBJ1-3	TGTGCCAGCAGCCCTGGACAGGGGGCGCGTACTGGAAACACCATATATTTT	CASSPGQGARTGNTIYF
NA	TRBV6-4	NA	TRBJ1-2	TGTGCCAGCAGGCAAACGCAGGGGCTCTCCTATGGCTACACCTTC	CASRQTQGLSYGYTF
TRBD2	TRBV18	NA	TRBJ2-2	TGTGCCAGCTCACCTCTAGCGGGGGACACCGGGGAGCTGTTTTTT	CASSPLAGDTGELFF
NA	TRBV10-3	once	TRBJ1-1	TGTGCCACAGTGACTGGAGTTGAAGCTTTCTTT	CATVTGVEAFF
TRBD1	TRBV9	NA	TRBJ1-1	TGTGCCAGCAGCGCCGTCAAACAGGGGGCGCATTACACTGAAGCTTTCTTT	CASSAVKQGAHYTEAFF
NA	TRBV2	few	TRBJ1-2	TGTGCCAGCAGTGAATGGGAGGGCTACACCTTC	CASSEWEGYTF
TRBD1	TRBV27	few	TRBJ2-7	TGTGCCAGCAGTTGGCAGGGGGCCCCCCGCTACGAGCAGTACTTC	CASSWQGAPRYEQYF
TRBD1	TRBV18	NA	TRBJ1-2	TGTGCCAGCTCAGAGACTCGACAGGGACTTTTGTACACCTTC	CASSETRQGLLYTF